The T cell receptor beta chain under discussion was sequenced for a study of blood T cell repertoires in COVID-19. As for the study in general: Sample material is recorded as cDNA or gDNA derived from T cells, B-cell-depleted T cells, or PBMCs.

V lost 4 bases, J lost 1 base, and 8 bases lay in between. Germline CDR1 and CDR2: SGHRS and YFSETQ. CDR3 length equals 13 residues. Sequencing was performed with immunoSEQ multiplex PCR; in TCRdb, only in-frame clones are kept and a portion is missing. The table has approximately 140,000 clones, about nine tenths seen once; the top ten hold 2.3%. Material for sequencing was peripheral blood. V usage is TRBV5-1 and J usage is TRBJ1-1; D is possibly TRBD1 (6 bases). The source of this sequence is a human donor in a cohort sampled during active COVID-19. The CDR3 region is CASSATGNTEAFF. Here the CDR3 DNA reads TGCGCCAGCAGCGCGACAGGGAACACTGAAGCTTTCTTT.